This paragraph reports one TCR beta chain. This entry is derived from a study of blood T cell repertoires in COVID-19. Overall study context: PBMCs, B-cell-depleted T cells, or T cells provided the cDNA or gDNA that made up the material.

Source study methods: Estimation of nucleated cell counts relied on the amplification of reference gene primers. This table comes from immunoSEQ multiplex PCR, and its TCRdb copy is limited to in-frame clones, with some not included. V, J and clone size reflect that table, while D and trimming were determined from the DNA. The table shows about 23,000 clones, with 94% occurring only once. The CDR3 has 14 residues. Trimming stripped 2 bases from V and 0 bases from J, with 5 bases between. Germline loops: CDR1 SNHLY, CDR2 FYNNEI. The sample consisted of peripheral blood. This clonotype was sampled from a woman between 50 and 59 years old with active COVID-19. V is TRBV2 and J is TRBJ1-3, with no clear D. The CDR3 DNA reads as TGTGCCAGCAGTGAACCGAGCTCTGGAAACACCATATATTTT. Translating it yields CASSEPSSGNTIYF.